These 16 T cell receptor beta chains were sequenced from one sample in a study of blood T cells in healthy people across ages (dated by TCRdb to the mid-2010s). The method was 5' RACE. Data came from an Illumina HiSeq 2500. A second PCR of 7 to 11 cycles was performed with a sample-barcoded 5' primer and a J-beta primer mix. The public sequencing data were trimmed at Q25 with fastp and processed into clonotypes with MiXCR by TCRdb, which kept only in-frame beta chains. Every distinct CDR3 protein forms one entry, paired with its most common genes and DNA. Across this sample there are more than 650,000 distinct CDR3 sequences, with less than 70% seen only once. Approximately 41% of the sample lies in the top ten. The sequenced sample consisted of blood. The receptors come from a man aged 80 or over in good health.

This chain connects TRBV24-1 to TRBJ1-2, with TRBD1 matching over 9 bases. The CDR3 spans 14 residues. With 7 bases clipped from V and 8 bases from J, the junction kept 10 bases outside the gene matches. Germline CDR1 reads KGHDR; CDR2 reads SFDVKD. CDR3 sequence (DNA): TGTGCCACCAGCTCCGGGACAGGGACCTACGGCTACACCTTC. Translated: CATSSGTGTYGYTF.

The chain links TRBV24-1 to TRBJ2-1; 12 bases map to TRBD2. Germline CDR1 KGHDR, CDR2 SFDVKD. The CDR3 sequence is 15 residues long. The J segment lost 8 bases and the V segment lost 0 bases, leaving 1 base of the junction unmatched. The CDR3 DNA follows: TGTGCCACCAGTGATTTGGCTAGCGGGAGGGATGAGCAGTTCTTC. Protein: CATSDLASGRDEQFF.

This clonotype came up a few times. This rearrangement joins TRBV20-1 to TRBJ2-4; 10 bases are shared with TRBD1. With V trimmed by 6 bases and J by 9 bases, 11 bases remained unmatched. Per germline, CDR1 DFQATT and CDR2 SNEGSKA (reference sequence). The CDR3 consists of 14 residues. The CDR3 here is CSAPPTGGSGIQYF. The CDR3 bases are TGCAGTGCCCCTCCGACAGGGGGCTCGGGCATTCAGTACTTC.

The chain is built from TRBV7-2 and TRBJ2-3; the D is unclear. CDR1 is SGHTA, CDR2 FQGNSA, per germline. Between the trimmed V and J ends, which lost 6 bases and 1 base, there was a span of 20 bases. CDR3 size: 17 residues. The CDR3: CASSPKLRPRRTDTQYF. In nucleotides, the CDR3 is TGTGCCAGCAGTCCTAAACTCCGGCCCCGGCGCACAGATACGCAGTATTTT.

The chain employs TRBV29-1 and TRBJ2-1; no reliable D call. V lost 2 bases and J lost 0, with 14 bases in between. The germline gives CDR1 SQVTM, CDR2 ANQGSEA. The CDR3 runs 16 residues. CDR3 residues: CSVELENSYSYNEQFF. CDR3 coding DNA: TGCAGCGTTGAACTTGAGAACAGCTACTCCTACAATGAGCAGTTCTTC.

This clonotype was seen only once. The chain joins TRBV27 to TRBJ2-1; a weak D match, TRBD2 (5 bases). From germline, CDR1 is MNHEY and CDR2 SMNVEV (reference sequence). CDR3 size: 14 residues. V was clipped by 5 bases and J by 3 bases, with 11 bases between them. Written as DNA, the CDR3 is TGTGCCAGCAGTCCCTCCGACTACTACAATGAGCAGTTCTTC. Its translation is CASSPSDYYNEQFF.

This clonotype turned up a few times. The chain carries TRBV7-3 and TRBJ2-5; 13 bases agree with TRBD2. The V gene end was trimmed by 1 base and the J gene end by 2 bases; junction bases not matched to a gene: 4. This CDR3 spans 17 amino acids. CDR1 is SGHTA, CDR2 FQGTGA, per germline. The CDR3 spells CASSLKGTSGIQETQYF. CDR3 nucleotides: TGTGCCAGCAGCTTAAAGGGGACTAGCGGGATTCAAGAGACCCAGTACTTC.

This chain uses TRBV29-1 with TRBJ2-5, with 11 bases identical to TRBD1. Germline V CDR1 and CDR2: SQVTM, ANQGSEA. The junction had 14 bases not matched to a gene; V was cut back by 3 bases and J by 11 bases. CDR3 length: 15 residues. In DNA form, the CDR3 reads TGCAGCGTTGATCGGTTGGGACAGGGGGGCTCCGATCAGTACTTC. Its protein is CSVDRLGQGGSDQYF.

This clonotype was seen a handful of times. V usage is TRBV25-1 and J usage is TRBJ2-7, with TRBD1 identical over 7 bases. With 4 bases clipped from V and 0 bases from J, the junction kept 9 bases outside the gene matches. CDR3 length equals 16 residues. Per germline, CDR1 MGHDK and CDR2 SYGVNS. The CDR3 region is CASSGTTGISSYEQYF. The CDR3, as DNA: TGTGCCAGCAGTGGAACGACAGGGATTAGCTCCTACGAGCAGTACTTC.

The CDR3 bases are TGCGCCAGCAGCTCAGGGGTATACGGGAACACTGAAGCTTTCTTT. This translates into CASSSGVYGNTEAFF. The chain links TRBV5-1 to TRBJ1-1, with a weak D call TRBD1 (6 bases). Germline CDR1 and CDR2: SGHRS and YFSETQ. V was cut by 3 bases and J by 1 base, with 13 bases left in between. The CDR3 spans 15 residues.

The sample holds a few counts of this clonotype. An end of the junction differs from the germline gene, which may be a read error. The chain links TRBV7-2 to TRBJ2-7, with 8 bases fitting TRBD2. The CDR3 runs 16 residues. Germline V gene data show CDR1 as SGHTA and CDR2 as FQGNSA. The CDR3 region has the DNA TGTGCCAGCAGCTTAGATTTTGCGGGAGGTAAACGCGAGCTGTACTTC. This sequence encodes CASSLDFAGGKRELYF.

This clonotype was detected only a few times. The genes are TRBV27 and TRBJ2-3; TRBD2 agrees at 8 bases. The V gene's germline CDR1 is MNHEY and CDR2 SMNVEV (reference sequence). This CDR3 has 16 residues. The trim removed 2 bases at V and 14 bases at J, leaving 18 bases unmatched. CDR3 protein: CASSLAGGPLHRYAYF. DNA of the CDR3: TGTGCCAGCAGTTTAGCGGGGGGCCCGTTACACAGATACGCGTATTTT.

The CDR3 DNA reads as TGCGCCAGCACCTCGCGCCCAGACGGAGGGTTCACTGAAGCTTTCTTT. It encodes CASTSRPDGGFTEAFF. The genes are TRBV5-1 and TRBJ1-1; no clear D gene. The CDR3 is 16 amino acids. Trimming removed 6 bases from V and 4 bases from J, with 22 bases in between. CDR1 is SGHRS and CDR2 is YFSETQ in the germline V gene.

This clonotype has a handful of counts. The chain employs TRBV20-1 and TRBJ1-2; unclear D gene. Germline values: CDR1 DFQATT, CDR2 SNEGSKA (reference sequence). The CDR3 extends over 12 amino acids. Between the trimmed V and J ends, which lost 7 bases and 4 bases, there was a span of 13 bases. The CDR3 DNA reads TGCAGTGGCAGTGGGGAGGGCTATGGCTACACCTTC. Encoded protein: CSGSGEGYGYTF.

This clonotype has a handful of counts. A junction end diverges from the germline sequence, so it may reflect a read error. The chain is built from TRBV7-2 and TRBJ2-5; D not resolved. From germline, CDR1 is SGHTA and CDR2 FQGNSA. The CDR3 spans 13 residues. DNA of the CDR3: TGTGCCAGCAGCGTTCCCGGGCAAGAGGCCCAGTACTTC. It encodes CASSVPGQEAQYF.

The DNA for the CDR3 is TGTGCTAGTGGCACAAACAGGGGGCTCTACAATGAGCAGTACTTC. Its translation: CASGTNRGLYNEQYF. V and J are TRBV12-5 and TRBJ2-7, with 9 positions matching TRBD1. This CDR3 has 15 residues. CDR1 and CDR2 from the germline V gene are LGHNT and FRNRAP. The V segment lost 6 bases and the J segment 7 bases; nucleotides outside the gene matches: 13.